The rows below give T cell receptor beta chains drawn from one sample of a study of cytomegalovirus exposure and HLA in healthy donors. Assay: immunoSEQ multiplex PCR; the TCRdb copy retains only in-frame clones and omits some. This sample's clone table lists some 110,000 clones. What was sequenced was PBMCs. Source of these receptors: a man between 18 and 29 years old in good health and CMV-seronegative. CDR3s include the opening cysteine and the closing phenylalanine or tryptophan. A D gene is named only where the DNA matches it firmly.

J | V | D | CDR3 | DNA
TRBJ1-1 | TRBV28 | - | CASSFWPEAFF | TGTGCCAGCAGTTTTTGGCCTGAAGCTTTCTTT
TRBJ2-5 | TRBV4-1 | - | CASSQLIGETQYF | TGCGCCAGCAGCCAATTGATCGGGGAGACCCAGTACTTC
TRBJ2-1 | TRBV2 | - | CASSPRENYNEQFF | TGTGCCAGCAGCCCCAGGGAAAACTACAATGAGCAGTTCTTC
TRBJ2-5 | TRBV5-1 | TRBD2 | CASRIAGEETQYF | TGCGCCAGCAGGATAGCGGGGGAGGAGACCCAGTACTTC
TRBJ1-1 | TRBV6-1 | - | CASSEQGRLNTEAFF | TGTGCCAGCAGTGAACAGGGGCGCCTGAACACTGAAGCTTTCTTT
TRBJ1-2 | TRBV7-2 | TRBD1 | CASSLLGRGLLGYGYTF | TGTGCCAGCAGCTTACTAGGCAGGGGGCTTTTGGGTTATGGCTACACCTTC
TRBJ2-7 | TRBV2 | - | CASKPEPDEQYF | TGTGCCAGCAAACCGGAGCCGGACGAGCAGTACTTC
TRBJ2-2 | TRBV5-5 | - | CASSLLQGNTGELFF | TGTGCCAGCAGCTTGCTCCAGGGAAACACCGGGGAGCTGTTTTTT
TRBJ1-1 | TRBV14 | - | CASSQEAGLMNTEAFF | TGTGCCAGCAGCCAAGAAGCGGGACTCATGAACACTGAAGCTTTCTTT
TRBJ1-5 | TRBV6-5 | - | CASSSAAGNNQPQHF | TGTGCCAGCAGCAGCGCAGCGGGGAACAATCAGCCCCAGCATTTT
TRBJ2-7 | TRBV19 | TRBD2 | CASSISSGRGGFSYEQYF | TGTGCCAGTAGTATAAGTTCGGGGCGGGGGGGATTCTCCTACGAGCAGTACTTC
TRBJ1-4 | TRBV18 | - | CASSPGGAHLNEKLFF | TGTGCCAGCTCACCTGGAGGGGCTCATTTAAATGAAAAACTGTTTTTT
TRBJ1-2 | TRBV6-1 | TRBD1 | CASRERQGHYGYTF | TGTGCCAGCAGGGAAAGACAGGGTCACTATGGCTACACCTTC
TRBJ2-3 | TRBV10-3 | TRBD2 | CAISLAGSTDTQYF | TGTGCCATCAGTCTAGCGGGGAGCACAGATACGCAGTATTTT
TRBJ2-7 | TRBV21-1 | - | CASPVQDRDYEQYF | TGTGCCAGCCCTGTCCAGGACAGGGACTACGAGCAGTACTTC
TRBJ1-6 | TRBV27 | - | CASSQQSTSYNSPLHF | TGTGCCAGCAGCCAACAGTCCACCTCCTATAATTCACCCCTCCACTTT
TRBJ2-7 | TRBV6-1 | TRBD1 | CATGQGSFYEQYF | TGTGCAACCGGACAGGGTTCATTCTACGAGCAGTACTTC
TRBJ1-5 | TRBV30 | - | CAWTAGERNQPQHF | TGTGCCTGGACGGCAGGGGAGCGCAATCAGCCCCAGCATTTT
TRBJ2-5 | TRBV9 | - | CASSVGVGSETQYF | TGTGCCAGCAGCGTAGGGGTGGGGAGTGAGACCCAGTACTTC
TRBJ1-1 | TRBV5-1 | - | CASSSLSRNTEAFF | TGCGCCAGCAGCTCCCTTTCGCGGAACACTGAAGCTTTCTTT
TRBJ2-7 | TRBV6-5 | TRBD1 | CASSPDRVAYEQYF | TGTGCCAGCAGTCCCGACAGGGTAGCCTACGAGCAGTACTTC
TRBJ2-5 | TRBV30 | - | CAWGNEGPGETQYF | TGTGCCTGGGGTAATGAGGGTCCGGGAGAGACCCAGTACTTC
TRBJ1-4 | TRBV18 | - | CASSPGSSPNEKLFF | TGTGCCAGCTCACCGGGCAGTTCCCCTAATGAAAAACTGTTTTTT
TRBJ2-1 | TRBV10-3 | - | CAISEGPPTVYNEQFF | TGTGCCATCAGTGAGGGCCCTCCGACAGTTTACAATGAGCAGTTCTTC
TRBJ1-3 | TRBV5-1 | TRBD1 | CASSLASGTGRNTIYF | TGCGCCAGCAGCCTAGCGAGCGGGACAGGGAGAAACACCATATATTTT
TRBJ2-7 | TRBV6-5 | - | CASRRNGGSVYEQYF | TGTGCCAGCAGGCGAAATGGAGGGTCAGTCTACGAGCAGTACTTC
TRBJ2-1 | TRBV27 | TRBD1 | CASSTSQGVSGEQFF | TGTGCCAGCAGTACTTCACAGGGGGTATCGGGTGAGCAGTTCTTC
TRBJ1-1 | TRBV5-1 | TRBD1 | CASSLEVTGSGTEAFF | TGCGCCAGCAGCTTGGAGGTGACAGGGTCGGGCACTGAAGCTTTCTTT
TRBJ2-1 | TRBV5-1 | TRBD2 | CASSLEISGSSYNEQFF | TGCGCCAGCAGCTTGGAAATTAGCGGGAGCTCCTACAATGAGCAGTTCTTC
TRBJ1-2 | TRBV11-2 | - | CASSPHLGVGSRGYTF | TGTGCCAGCAGCCCACACCTAGGAGTTGGGAGCCGAGGCTACACCTTC
TRBJ2-1 | TRBV6-5 | TRBD2 | CASRSGSLQNEQFF | TGTGCCAGCAGAAGCGGGAGCCTTCAAAATGAGCAGTTCTTC
TRBJ1-1 | TRBV30 | - | CAWSVQITVNTEAFF | TGTGCCTGGAGTGTACAGATTACAGTTAACACTGAAGCTTTCTTT
TRBJ1-5 | TRBV29-1 | - | CSQKGDQPQHF | TGCAGCCAAAAGGGGGATCAGCCCCAGCATTTT
TRBJ2-3 | TRBV19 | TRBD2 | CASSILAGGGLTDTQYF | TGTGCCAGTAGTATCCTTGCGGGAGGCGGTTTGACAGATACGCAGTATTTT
TRBJ1-5 | TRBV30 | - | CAWSEGYNQPQHF | TGTGCCTGGAGTGAGGGGTACAATCAGCCCCAGCATTTT
TRBJ2-2 | TRBV15 | TRBD2 | CATSRVRREPTGELFF | TGTGCCACCAGCAGAGTGCGGCGGGAGCCCACCGGGGAGCTGTTTTTT
TRBJ1-5 | TRBV30 | - | CAWSVDSLQPQHF | TGTGCCTGGAGTGTGGACAGTCTTCAGCCCCAGCATTTT
TRBJ2-3 | TRBV4-1 | - | CASSQPFLSTDTQYF | TGCGCCAGCAGCCAACCCTTTCTTAGCACAGATACGCAGTATTTT
TRBJ1-1 | TRBV30 | - | CAWGQWNTEAFF | TGTGCCTGGGGACAGTGGAACACTGAAGCTTTCTTT
TRBJ1-2 | TRBV29-1 | - | CSVDPLGTGGNYGYTF | TGCAGCGTCGACCCCCTCGGGACGGGAGGGAACTATGGCTACACCTTC
TRBJ2-3 | TRBV7-9 | - | CASSLQGTDTQYF | TGTGCCAGCAGCCTACAGGGAACAGATACGCAGTATTTT
TRBJ2-7 | TRBV4-1 | TRBD1 | CASSQPGTASYEQYF | TGCGCCAGCAGCCAACCCGGGACAGCGTCCTACGAGCAGTACTTC
TRBJ2-6 | TRBV5-4 | TRBD1 | CASSSHIGTATGANVLTF | TGTGCCAGCAGCTCCCACATCGGGACAGCGACTGGGGCCAACGTCCTGACTTTC
TRBJ1-1 | TRBV14 | TRBD1 | CASSLIPAGTAGNTEAFF | TGTGCCAGCAGCTTAATTCCCGCTGGGACAGCCGGGAACACTGAAGCTTTCTTT
TRBJ2-2 | TRBV6-4 | - | CASSASDTGELFF | TGTGCCAGCAGTGCTAGTGACACCGGGGAGCTGTTTTTT
TRBJ2-3 | TRBV29-1 | - | CSVDGTSTTDTQYF | TGCAGCGTTGATGGGACATCTACCACAGATACGCAGTATTTT
TRBJ2-7 | TRBV9 | TRBD2 | CASSRGGEQYF | TGTGCCAGCAGCCGGGGGGGGGAGCAGTACTTC
TRBJ1-3 | TRBV19 | - | CASSFAEGNTIYF | TGTGCCAGTAGTTTCGCTGAGGGAAACACCATATATTTT
TRBJ1-1 | TRBV29-1 | TRBD1 | CSGCGTANFEAFF | TGCAGCGGATGTGGGACAGCTAATTTTGAAGCTTTCTTT
TRBJ2-2 | TRBV19 | - | CASIPKERILTGELFF | TGTGCCAGTATCCCAAAAGAGCGTATTCTCACCGGGGAGCTGTTTTTT
TRBJ2-2 | TRBV2 | - | CASTLRGAGELFF | TGTGCCAGCACCCTTAGGGGCGCCGGGGAGCTGTTTTTT